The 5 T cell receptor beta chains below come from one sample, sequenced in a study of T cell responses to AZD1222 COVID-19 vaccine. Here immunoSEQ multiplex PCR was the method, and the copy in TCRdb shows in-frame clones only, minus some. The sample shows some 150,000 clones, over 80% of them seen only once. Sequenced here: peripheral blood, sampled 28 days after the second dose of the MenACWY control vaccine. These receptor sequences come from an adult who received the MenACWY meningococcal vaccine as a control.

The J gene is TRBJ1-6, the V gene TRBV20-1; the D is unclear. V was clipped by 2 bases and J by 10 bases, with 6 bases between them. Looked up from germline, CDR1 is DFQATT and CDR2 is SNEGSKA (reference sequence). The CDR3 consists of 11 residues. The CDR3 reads CSARSGSPLHF. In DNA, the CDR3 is TGCAGTGCTAGATCGGGCTCACCCCTCCACTTT.

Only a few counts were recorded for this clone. CDR3 DNA sequence: TGTGCCAGTAGTATCTCTGCGATCCGGGGGGGATTGGACACTGAAGCTTTCTTT. This sequence encodes CASSISAIRGGLDTEAFF. V gene TRBV19 combines with J gene TRBJ1-1; possibly TRBD1 for D (5 bases). CDR3 length: 18 amino acids. V dropped 3 bases and J dropped 3 bases, with 23 bases sitting between them. Germline CDR1 LNHDA, CDR2 SQIVND (reference sequence).

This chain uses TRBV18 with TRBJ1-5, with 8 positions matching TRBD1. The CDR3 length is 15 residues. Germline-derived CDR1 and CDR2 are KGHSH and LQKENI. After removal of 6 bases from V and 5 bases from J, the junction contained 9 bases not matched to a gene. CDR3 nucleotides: TGTGCCAGCTCGCCTGGGACAGGAGTTCATCAGCCCCAGCATTTT. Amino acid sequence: CASSPGTGVHQPQHF.

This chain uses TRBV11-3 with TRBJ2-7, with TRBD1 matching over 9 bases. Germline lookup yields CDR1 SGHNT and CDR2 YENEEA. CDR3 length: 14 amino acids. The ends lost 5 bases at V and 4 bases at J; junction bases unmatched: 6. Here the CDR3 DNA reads TGTGCCAGCAGCCGCACAGGGGGCGCATACGAGCAGTACTTC. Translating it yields CASSRTGGAYEQYF.

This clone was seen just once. This chain's CDR3 is CASSSTYGYTF. The DNA of the CDR3 is TGTGCCAGCTCCTCCACCTATGGCTACACCTTC. The chain combines TRBV6-5 with TRBJ1-2; no clear D gene. The ends were cut back, 8 bases at V and 4 bases at J, with 8 bases in the middle. The CDR3 has 11 amino acids. Germline assignment: CDR1 MNHEY and CDR2 SVGAGI.